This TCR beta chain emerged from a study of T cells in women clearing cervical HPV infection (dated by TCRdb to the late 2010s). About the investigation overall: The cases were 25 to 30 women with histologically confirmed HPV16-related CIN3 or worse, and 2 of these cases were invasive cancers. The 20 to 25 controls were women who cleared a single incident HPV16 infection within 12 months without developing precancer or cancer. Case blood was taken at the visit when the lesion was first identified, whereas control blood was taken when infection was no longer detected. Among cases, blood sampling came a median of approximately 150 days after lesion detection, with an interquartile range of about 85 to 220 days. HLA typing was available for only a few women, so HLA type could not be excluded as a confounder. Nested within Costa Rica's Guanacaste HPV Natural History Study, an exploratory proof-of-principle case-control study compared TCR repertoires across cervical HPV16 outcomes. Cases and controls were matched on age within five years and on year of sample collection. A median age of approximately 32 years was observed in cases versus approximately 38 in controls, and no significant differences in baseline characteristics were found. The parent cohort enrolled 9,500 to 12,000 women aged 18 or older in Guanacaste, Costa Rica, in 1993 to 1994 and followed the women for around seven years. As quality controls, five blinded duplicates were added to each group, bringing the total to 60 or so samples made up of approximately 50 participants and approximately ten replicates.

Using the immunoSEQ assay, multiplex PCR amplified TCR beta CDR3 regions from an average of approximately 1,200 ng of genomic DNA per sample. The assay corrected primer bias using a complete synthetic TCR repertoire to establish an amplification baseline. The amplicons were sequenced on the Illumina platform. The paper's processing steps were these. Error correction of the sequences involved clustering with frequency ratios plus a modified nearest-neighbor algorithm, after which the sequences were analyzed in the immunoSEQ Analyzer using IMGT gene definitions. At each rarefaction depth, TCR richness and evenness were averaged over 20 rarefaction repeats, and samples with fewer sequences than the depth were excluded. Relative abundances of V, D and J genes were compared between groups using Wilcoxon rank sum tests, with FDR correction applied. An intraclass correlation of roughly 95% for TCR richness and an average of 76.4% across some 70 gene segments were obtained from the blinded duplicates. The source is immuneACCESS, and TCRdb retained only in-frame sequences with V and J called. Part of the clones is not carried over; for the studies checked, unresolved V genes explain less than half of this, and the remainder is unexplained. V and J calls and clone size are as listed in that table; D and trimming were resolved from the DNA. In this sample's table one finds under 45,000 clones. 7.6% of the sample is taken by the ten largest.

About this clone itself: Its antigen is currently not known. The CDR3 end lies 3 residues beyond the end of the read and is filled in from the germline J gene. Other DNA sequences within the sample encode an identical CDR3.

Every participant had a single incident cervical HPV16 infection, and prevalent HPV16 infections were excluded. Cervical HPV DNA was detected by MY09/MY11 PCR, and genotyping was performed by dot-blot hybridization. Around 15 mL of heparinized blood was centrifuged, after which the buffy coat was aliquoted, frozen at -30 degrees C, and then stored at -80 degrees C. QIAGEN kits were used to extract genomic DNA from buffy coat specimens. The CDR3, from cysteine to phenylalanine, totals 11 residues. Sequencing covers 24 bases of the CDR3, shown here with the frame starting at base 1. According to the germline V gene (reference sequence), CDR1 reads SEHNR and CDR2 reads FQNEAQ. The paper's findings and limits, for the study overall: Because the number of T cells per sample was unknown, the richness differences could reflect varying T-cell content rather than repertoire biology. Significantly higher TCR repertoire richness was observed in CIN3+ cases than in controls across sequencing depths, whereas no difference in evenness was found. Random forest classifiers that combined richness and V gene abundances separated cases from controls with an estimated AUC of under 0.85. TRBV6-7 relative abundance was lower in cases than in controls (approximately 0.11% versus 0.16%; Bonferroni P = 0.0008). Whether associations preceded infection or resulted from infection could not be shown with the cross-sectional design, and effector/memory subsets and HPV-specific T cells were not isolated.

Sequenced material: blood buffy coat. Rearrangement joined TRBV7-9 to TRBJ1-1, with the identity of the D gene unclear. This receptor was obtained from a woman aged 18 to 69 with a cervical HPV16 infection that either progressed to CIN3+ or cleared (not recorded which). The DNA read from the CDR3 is TGTGCCAGCAGCTTCGAAAGGGAA. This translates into CASSFERE. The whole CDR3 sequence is CASSFEREAFF.